Shown below are 16 T cell receptor beta chains from a single sample sequenced in a study of PD-L1 blockade in urothelial cancer. Some clones are missing from TCRdb's copy, which holds only in-frame ones; the method was immunoSEQ multiplex PCR. This table holds 48,000 or so clones, around 87% found once. The sample's time point: peripheral blood 6 weeks after treatment start. The source was PBMCs, collected around atezolizumab (anti-PD-L1) treatment. These receptors were obtained from a man in his 60s with urothelial cancer.

This clone was seen only once. The genes are TRBV5-6 and TRBJ2-7; D might be TRBD1 (6 bases). Germline lookup yields CDR1 SGHDT and CDR2 YYEEEE. V lost 0 bases and J 7 bases, leaving 14 bases between the germline ends. The CDR3 runs 14 residues. Written as DNA, the CDR3 is TGTGCCAGCAGCTTGGATTCCTGGGGGCGAGAGCAGTACTTC. It translates to CASSLDSWGREQYF.

This chain uses TRBV30 with TRBJ1-3; the D gene is possibly TRBD1 (5 bases). CDR3 length: 13 residues. Germline-derived CDR1 and CDR2 are GTSNPN and SVGIG (reference sequence). Trimming removed 0 bases from V and 3 bases from J, with 6 bases in between. The CDR3 region is CAWSVQGGNTIYF. The CDR3 DNA sequence: TGTGCCTGGAGTGTCCAGGGTGGAAACACCATATATTTT. Supplemented by reference TRBV30 and TRBJ1-3, the full variable domain reads SQTIHQWPATLVQPVGSPLSLECTVEGTSNPNLYWYRQAAGRGLQLLFYSVGIGQISSEVPQNLSASRPQDRQFILSSKKLLLSDSGFYLCAWSVQGGNTIYFGEGSWLTVV.

The chain is built from TRBV6-5 and TRBJ1-3; no firm D call. This CDR3 is built from 11 residues. Germline loops: CDR1 MNHEY, CDR2 SVGAGI. V lost 8 bases and J lost 3, with 5 bases in between. This CDR3 reads CASRVGNTIYF. The CDR3 DNA reads as TGTGCCAGCCGGGTTGGAAACACCATATATTTT.

The chain employs TRBV18 and TRBJ1-1; D possibly corresponds to TRBD1 (5 bases). Trimming removed 3 bases at V and 1 base at J, with 9 bases between. The CDR3 spans 14 residues. Per the germline V gene, CDR1 is KGHSH and CDR2 is LQKENI. This CDR3 reads CASSPTVTNTEAFF. For the CDR3, the DNA is TGTGCCAGCTCACCGACAGTTACGAACACTGAAGCTTTCTTT.

The chain couples TRBV4-2 to TRBJ2-2; D unclear. V lost 4 bases, J lost 6 bases, and 12 bases lay in between. CDR3 length: 14 residues. In germline, CDR1 is LGHNA, CDR2 YNFKEQ. The CDR3 bases are TGTGCCAGCAGCCCCTCGATACGCGCCGGGGAGCTGTTTTTT. This translates into CASSPSIRAGELFF.

Note on this clone: One junction end disagrees with the germline gene, perhaps due to a read error. The V call is TRBV7-7, the J call TRBJ2-7, with 9 nucleotides matching TRBD1. Germline V gives CDR1 SSHAT, CDR2 FNYEAQ (reference sequence). There are 19 residues in the CDR3. CDR3 sequence (DNA): TGTGCTAGCAGCTTAGTTGAGGCCTCCTACTACAGGGGGCCCTACGAGCAGTACTTC. Protein: CASSLVEASYYRGPYEQYF.

V is TRBV28 and J is TRBJ1-4; D gene uncertain. The V gene lost 3 bases and the J gene lost 6 bases, with 11 bases spanning the gap. The germline V gene encodes CDR1 MDHEN and CDR2 SYDVKM. The CDR3 extends over 14 amino acids. In DNA form, the CDR3 reads TGTGCCAGCAGTTTCCGAGACACTTATGAAAAACTGTTTTTT. It codes for CASSFRDTYEKLFF.

The V call is TRBV9, the J call TRBJ2-3, with D hard to call. The ends were cut back, 4 bases at V and 6 bases at J, with 12 bases in the middle. The CDR3 length is 13 residues. Germline assignment: CDR1 SGDLS and CDR2 YYNGEE. CDR3 coding DNA: TGTGCCAGCAGCCCCTCCCCGAGGGATACGCAGTATTTT. Translated, it gives CASSPSPRDTQYF.

V gene TRBV9 combines with J gene TRBJ2-5; D is unresolved. Germline V gene sequence: CDR1 SGDLS, CDR2 YYNGEE. V was cut by 2 bases and J by 2 bases, with 7 bases left in between. The CDR3 is 13 residues long. The CDR3 nucleotides are TGTGCCAGCAGCGTGGGCTTTCAAGAGACCCAGTACTTC. Translation gives CASSVGFQETQYF.

This clone was seen a few times. V gene TRBV6-1 combines with J gene TRBJ2-7; 9 bases are shared with TRBD1. Germline CDR1 MNHNS, CDR2 SASEGT. The length of the CDR3 is 15 residues. Trimming removed 8 bases from V and 4 bases from J; junction bases left unmatched: 12. The CDR3 DNA sequence: TGTGCCAGCCGACCCCTGGACAGGGGAGGGTACGAGCAGTACTTC. Translated, it gives CASRPLDRGGYEQYF.

The V and J genes are TRBV7-3 and TRBJ1-2; D possibly corresponds to TRBD1 (6 bases). Germline CDR1 is SGHTA and CDR2 is FQGTGA. The CDR3 is 13 amino acids. V was clipped by 5 bases and J by 6 bases, with 13 bases between them. Written as DNA, the CDR3 is TGTGCCAGCAGCCTACAGGGTGGGGATGGCTACACCTTC. It codes for CASSLQGGDGYTF.

The chain recombines TRBV6-1 with TRBJ2-7, with TRBD2 as a possible D gene (5 bases). This CDR3 is 15 amino acids long. V was trimmed by 6 bases and J by 3 bases, leaving 18 bases between them. Germline lookup yields CDR1 MNHNS and CDR2 SASEGT. CDR3 sequence reads: CASRGWTLKGYEQYF. CDR3 DNA sequence: TGTGCCAGCAGAGGATGGACTCTAAAGGGCTACGAGCAGTACTTC.

The CDR3 spells CASSLGTGGTDTQYF. CDR3 coding DNA: TGTGCCAGCAGCTTGGGGACAGGTGGCACAGATACGCAGTATTTT. The chain is built from TRBV5-4 and TRBJ2-3, with 7 bases that match TRBD1. In germline, CDR1 is SGHNT, CDR2 YYREEE (reference sequence). There are 15 residues in the CDR3. The V segment lost 0 bases and the J segment 1 base; nucleotides outside the gene matches: 2.

The chain carries TRBV9 and TRBJ2-3, with TRBD2 matching 8 bases. Germline trimming cut 0 bases from V and 6 bases from J; bases unmatched to any gene: 9. The germline gives CDR1 SGDLS, CDR2 YYNGEE. The CDR3 totals 16 residues. The CDR3 coding sequence is TGTGCCAGCAGCGTAGATATTGCGGGGGGTGTCGATACGCAGTATTTT. Its protein is CASSVDIAGGVDTQYF.

This clone is a singleton in its sample. As DNA, the CDR3 is TGTGCCAGCAGCCAAGGGGCAAGCTGGCGGGACTATGGCTACACCTTC. Translated, it gives CASSQGASWRDYGYTF. J is TRBJ1-2 and V is TRBV14; D remains unclear. Germline V lookup: CDR1 SGHDN, CDR2 FVKESK. The CDR3 loop spans 16 amino acids. V was trimmed by 1 base and J by 3 bases, leaving 15 bases between them.

The chain joins TRBV11-2 to TRBJ2-3; no reliable D call. Germline CDR1 SGHAT, CDR2 FQNNGV. Trimming shortened V by 3 bases and J by 3 bases, and 10 bases separated the two germline ends. CDR3 length: 14 residues. The CDR3 DNA follows: TGTGCCAGCAGCTTCTCAGGCCCGACAGATACGCAGTATTTT. As protein: CASSFSGPTDTQYF.